This entry describes one T cell receptor (beta chain). Repertoires were generated with immunoSEQ multiplex PCR, while TCRdb's copy carries only in-frame clones and drops some. The sample lists hundreds of thousands of clones; around 87% were seen once. This sample was taken from a study of shared T cell receptors in the human thymus. The V and J ends lost 5 bases and 0 bases respectively, with 11 bases between them. The CDR3 runs 15 residues. Germline V gene sequence: CDR1 MDHEN, CDR2 SYDVKM. The same sample was also used in a study of human thymus T cells. This second study notes: Resections that were taken during corrective heart surgery supplied the thymus tissue.

The receptor was derived from a boy under three years old with a congenital heart defect. The sample comprised thymocytes. The chain carries TRBV28 and TRBJ1-5; no reliable D call. As DNA, the CDR3 is TGTGCCAGCAGTACGAGACATTATAGCAATCAGCCCCAGCATTTT. Translating gives CASSTRHYSNQPQHF.